A selection of T cell receptor beta chains follows, all from one sample in a study of shared clonotypes between healthy human individuals. Data came from immunoSEQ multiplex PCR; TCRdb stores just in-frame clones and leaves some out. The table shows around 1 million clones, with approximately 80% occurring only once. The source material was memory CD4+ T cells sorted from blood. The origin of the receptors is a man younger than 35 in good health. Both conserved end residues are part of each CDR3. D genes are given only for firm matches. Only some rows state a clone size, as once, few, many or a class for expanded clones.

D: TRBD2; size: many; V: TRBV2; J: TRBJ2-5; DNA: TGTGCCAGCGGAACTAGCGTGCAAGAGACCCAGTACTTC; CDR3: CASGTSVQETQYF
D: -; size: -; V: TRBV27; J: TRBJ2-3; DNA: TGTGCCAGCAGTTGGTACTTCACAGATACGCAGTATTTT; CDR3: CASSWYFTDTQYF
D: -; size: -; V: TRBV6-4; J: TRBJ1-4; DNA: TGTGCCAGCATTACATGGGGCATAATAGCCACAACTAATGAAAAACTGTTTTTT; CDR3: CASITWGIIATTNEKLFF
D: TRBD1; size: once; V: TRBV5-1; J: TRBJ1-6; DNA: TGCGCCAGCAGAACGGGACAGGGCCCCAATTCACCCCTCCACTTT; CDR3: CASRTGQGPNSPLHF
D: TRBD1; size: -; V: TRBV7-2; J: TRBJ2-2; DNA: TGTGCCAGCAGCCCTCGGACAGGGCCGGGCACCGGGGAGCTGTTTTTT; CDR3: CASSPRTGPGTGELFF
D: TRBD2; size: once; V: TRBV7-2; J: TRBJ2-1; DNA: TGTGCCAGCAGCCCGACTAGCGGGAGGTCCAATGAGCAGTTCTTC; CDR3: CASSPTSGRSNEQFF
D: -; size: once; V: TRBV6-1; J: TRBJ2-7; DNA: TGTGCCAGCAGCCCCAATGGGTCTAAGGAGCAGTACTTC; CDR3: CASSPNGSKEQYF
D: TRBD2; size: -; V: TRBV7-9; J: TRBJ2-7; DNA: TGTGCCAGCAGCTTGTCGGCGGGAGAGTCCTACGAGCAGTACTTC; CDR3: CASSLSAGESYEQYF
D: TRBD1; size: -; V: TRBV5-4; J: TRBJ2-5; DNA: TGTGCCAGCAGCTTGGCGACAGGGGCGGAGACCCAGTACTTC; CDR3: CASSLATGAETQYF
D: TRBD1; size: -; V: TRBV18; J: TRBJ1-6; DNA: TGTGCCAGCTCGGACAGGGGTTCACCCCTCCACTTT; CDR3: CASSDRGSPLHF
D: TRBD2; size: -; V: TRBV4-1; J: TRBJ2-1; DNA: TGCGCCAGCAGCCACCTCGGACTAGCCAAGGATCGCTCCTACAATGAGCAGTTCTTC; CDR3: CASSHLGLAKDRSYNEQFF
D: -; size: -; V: TRBV27; J: TRBJ2-4; DNA: TGTGCCAGCGGTAGGGGCATTCAGTACTTC; CDR3: CASGRGIQYF
D: -; size: once; V: TRBV10-2; J: TRBJ1-1; DNA: TGCGCCAGCAGTGAGTCGCGGGGAGTGACTGAAGCTTTCTTT; CDR3: CASSESRGVTEAFF
D: TRBD2; size: -; V: TRBV19; J: TRBJ2-1; DNA: TGTGCCAGTAGTATCCTAGCGGGAGACAATGAGCAGTTCTTC; CDR3: CASSILAGDNEQFF
D: -; size: -; V: TRBV10-1; J: TRBJ1-5; DNA: TGCGCCAGCAGTGAATACGGTCAGCCCCAGCATTTT; CDR3: CASSEYGQPQHF
D: -; size: -; V: TRBV2; J: TRBJ2-3; DNA: TGTGCCAGCAATTACAACACAGATACGCAGTATTTT; CDR3: CASNYNTDTQYF
D: -; size: -; V: TRBV18; J: TRBJ1-1; DNA: TGTGCCAGCTCACCACAGAGCGGTCTGAACACTGAAGCTTTCTTT; CDR3: CASSPQSGLNTEAFF
D: -; size: -; V: TRBV5-1; J: TRBJ2-2; DNA: TGCGCCAGCAGCTTGGCTGGGCCGAACACCGGGGAGCTGTTTTTT; CDR3: CASSLAGPNTGELFF
D: TRBD2; size: -; V: TRBV7-8; J: TRBJ2-2; DNA: TGTGCCAGCAGCTTAGGCGGGGGGGCCGGGAACACCGGGGAGCTGTTTTTT; CDR3: CASSLGGGAGNTGELFF
D: TRBD2; size: -; V: TRBV7-8; J: TRBJ2-1; DNA: TGTGCCAGCAGATTAGCGGGATTGTATGAGCAGTTCTTC; CDR3: CASRLAGLYEQFF
D: TRBD1; size: -; V: TRBV5-4; J: TRBJ1-1; DNA: TGTGCCAGCAGCTCAACAGGGGAAGGAGGACAAGGAGCTTTCTTT; CDR3: CASSSTGEGGQGAFF
D: -; size: -; V: TRBV11-1; J: TRBJ1-2; DNA: TGTGCCAGCAGCCGCAGGGACGCCTACGGCTACACCTTC; CDR3: CASSRRDAYGYTF
D: TRBD2; size: -; V: TRBV4-1; J: TRBJ2-2; DNA: TGCGCCAGTAAATCTACTAGCGCTTACACCGGGGAGCTGTTTTTT; CDR3: CASKSTSAYTGELFF
D: TRBD1; size: -; V: TRBV19; J: TRBJ1-6; DNA: TGTGCCAGTAGTATGCCGACAGGGAGGGATAATTCACCCCTCCACTTT; CDR3: CASSMPTGRDNSPLHF
D: -; size: -; V: TRBV7-9; J: TRBJ1-5; DNA: TGTGCCAGCAGCCCGGGGGGGCACAATCAGCCCCAGCATTTT; CDR3: CASSPGGHNQPQHF
D: -; size: -; V: TRBV30; J: TRBJ2-5; DNA: TGTGCCTGGGCGGGGTTCGTCTACGAAGAGACCCAGTACTTC; CDR3: CAWAGFVYEETQYF
D: TRBD2; size: few; V: TRBV7-7; J: TRBJ2-5; DNA: TGTGCTAGCAGCTTAGACTTGACTAGCGGGGGTGAGACCCAGTACTTC; CDR3: CASSLDLTSGGETQYF
D: TRBD2; size: many; V: TRBV7-2; J: TRBJ2-3; DNA: TGTGCCAGCAGCTCCATGGGACTAGCGGGGCGGTCGGCAGATACGCAGTATTTT; CDR3: CASSSMGLAGRSADTQYF
D: -; size: -; V: TRBV15; J: TRBJ2-5; DNA: TGTGCCACCAGCAGAGAAGGTCAATACCAAGAGACCCAGTACTTC; CDR3: CATSREGQYQETQYF
D: TRBD1; size: -; V: TRBV19; J: TRBJ2-7; DNA: TGTGCCAGTAGAGGGACAGGGGGCGGGTCCGAGCAGTACTTC; CDR3: CASRGTGGGSEQYF
D: -; size: -; V: TRBV9; J: TRBJ1-3; DNA: TGTGCCAGCAGCGTTGGCCACAACATCATTGGAAACACCATATATTTT; CDR3: CASSVGHNIIGNTIYF
D: -; size: -; V: TRBV19; J: TRBJ2-3; DNA: TGTGCCAGTAGTATCTTGCTAGCAGCAGATACGCAGTATTTT; CDR3: CASSILLAADTQYF
D: -; size: -; V: TRBV7-7; J: TRBJ2-2; DNA: TGTGCTAGCAGCTTAGGACAGATCACCGGGGAGCTGTTTTTT; CDR3: CASSLGQITGELFF
D: TRBD1; size: -; V: TRBV6-5; J: TRBJ1-5; DNA: TGTGCCAGCAGTTTGAGACAGGGAAATCAGCCCCAGCATTTT; CDR3: CASSLRQGNQPQHF
D: -; size: many; V: TRBV4-3; J: TRBJ1-2; DNA: TGCGCCAGCAGCCAAGATCTGGCGTTAGCTAACTATGGCTACACCTTC; CDR3: CASSQDLALANYGYTF